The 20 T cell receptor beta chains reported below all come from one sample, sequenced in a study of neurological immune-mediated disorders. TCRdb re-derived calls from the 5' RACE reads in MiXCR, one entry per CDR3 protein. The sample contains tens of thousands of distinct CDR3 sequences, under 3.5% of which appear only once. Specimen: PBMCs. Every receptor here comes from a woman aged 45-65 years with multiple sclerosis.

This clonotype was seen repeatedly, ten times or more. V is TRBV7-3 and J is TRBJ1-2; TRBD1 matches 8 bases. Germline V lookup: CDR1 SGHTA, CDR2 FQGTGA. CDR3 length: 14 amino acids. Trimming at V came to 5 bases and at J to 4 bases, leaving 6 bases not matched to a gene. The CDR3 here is CASSRTGSAYGYTF. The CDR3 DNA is TGTGCCAGCAGCCGGACAGGGAGTGCCTATGGCTACACCTTC.

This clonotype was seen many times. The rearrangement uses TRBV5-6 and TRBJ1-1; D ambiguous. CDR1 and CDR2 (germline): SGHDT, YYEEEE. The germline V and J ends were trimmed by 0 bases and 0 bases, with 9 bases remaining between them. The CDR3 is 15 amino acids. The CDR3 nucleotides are TGTGCCAGCAGCTTGGTCGGACGGATGAACACTGAAGCTTTCTTT. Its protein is CASSLVGRMNTEAFF.

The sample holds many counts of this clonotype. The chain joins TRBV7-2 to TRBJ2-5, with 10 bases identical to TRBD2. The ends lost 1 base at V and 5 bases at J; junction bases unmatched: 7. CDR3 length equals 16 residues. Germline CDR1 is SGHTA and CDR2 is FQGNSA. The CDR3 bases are TGTGCCAGCAGCTTAGTCAGCGGGGGGGCAGCTGAGACCCAGTACTTC. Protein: CASSLVSGGAAETQYF.

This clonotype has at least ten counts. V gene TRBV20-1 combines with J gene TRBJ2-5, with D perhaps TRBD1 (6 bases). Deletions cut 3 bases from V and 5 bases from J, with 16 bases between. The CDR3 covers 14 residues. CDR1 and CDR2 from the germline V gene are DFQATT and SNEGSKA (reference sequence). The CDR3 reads CSASGDTLGETQYF. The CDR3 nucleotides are TGCAGTGCTAGTGGGGACACACTTGGGGAGACCCAGTACTTC.

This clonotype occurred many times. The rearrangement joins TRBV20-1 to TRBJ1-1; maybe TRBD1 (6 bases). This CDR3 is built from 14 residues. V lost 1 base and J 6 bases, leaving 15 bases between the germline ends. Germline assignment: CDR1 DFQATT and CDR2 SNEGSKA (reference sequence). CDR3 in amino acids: CSARGTRGLAEAFF. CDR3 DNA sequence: TGCAGTGCTAGAGGGACCAGGGGTCTGGCTGAAGCTTTCTTT.

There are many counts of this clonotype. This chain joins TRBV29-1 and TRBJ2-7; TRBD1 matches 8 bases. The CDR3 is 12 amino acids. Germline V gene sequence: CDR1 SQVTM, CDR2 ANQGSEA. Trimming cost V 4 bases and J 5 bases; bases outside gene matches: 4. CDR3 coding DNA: TGCAGCGTTGCAGACAGGGGTGACGAGCAGTACGTC. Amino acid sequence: CSVADRGDEQYV.

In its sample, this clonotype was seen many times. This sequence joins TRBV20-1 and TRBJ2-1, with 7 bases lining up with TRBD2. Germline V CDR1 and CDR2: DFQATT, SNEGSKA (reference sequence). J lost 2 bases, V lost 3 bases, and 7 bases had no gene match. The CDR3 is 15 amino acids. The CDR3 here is CSARALAVTYNEQFF. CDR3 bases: TGCAGTGCTAGGGCTCTAGCGGTGACCTACAATGAGCAGTTCTTC.

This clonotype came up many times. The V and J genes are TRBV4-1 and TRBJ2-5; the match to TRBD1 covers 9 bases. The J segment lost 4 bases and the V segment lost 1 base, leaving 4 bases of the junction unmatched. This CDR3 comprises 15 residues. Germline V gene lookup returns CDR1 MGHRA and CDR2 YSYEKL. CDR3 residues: CASSQGDRVRETQYF. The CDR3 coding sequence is TGCGCCAGCAGCCAAGGGGACAGGGTTCGAGAGACCCAGTACTTC.

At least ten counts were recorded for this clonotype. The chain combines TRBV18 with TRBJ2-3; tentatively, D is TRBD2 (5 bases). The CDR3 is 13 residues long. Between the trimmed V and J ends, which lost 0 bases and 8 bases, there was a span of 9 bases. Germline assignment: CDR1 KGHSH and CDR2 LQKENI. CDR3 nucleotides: TGTGCCAGCTCACCACCATCTGAGGGTACGCAGTATTTT. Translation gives CASSPPSEGTQYF.

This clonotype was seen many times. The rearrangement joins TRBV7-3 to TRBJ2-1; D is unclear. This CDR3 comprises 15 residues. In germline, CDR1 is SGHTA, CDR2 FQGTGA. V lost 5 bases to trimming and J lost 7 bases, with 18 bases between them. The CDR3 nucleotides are TGTGCCAGCAGCCCCACGGCTACCTTGCAGAATGAGCAGTTCTTC. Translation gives CASSPTATLQNEQFF.

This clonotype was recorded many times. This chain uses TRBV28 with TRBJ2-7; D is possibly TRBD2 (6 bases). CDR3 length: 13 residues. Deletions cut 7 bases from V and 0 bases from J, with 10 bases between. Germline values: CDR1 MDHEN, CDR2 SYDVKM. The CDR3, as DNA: TGTGCCAGCATCGACGGGAGCTCCTACGAGCAGTACGTC. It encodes CASIDGSSYEQYV.

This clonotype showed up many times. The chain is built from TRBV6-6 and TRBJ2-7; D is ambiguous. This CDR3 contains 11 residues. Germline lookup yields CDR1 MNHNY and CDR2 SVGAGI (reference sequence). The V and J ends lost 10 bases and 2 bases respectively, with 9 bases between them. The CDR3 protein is CATKRPYEQYV. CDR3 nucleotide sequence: TGTGCCACCAAGCGCCCCTACGAGCAGTACGTC.

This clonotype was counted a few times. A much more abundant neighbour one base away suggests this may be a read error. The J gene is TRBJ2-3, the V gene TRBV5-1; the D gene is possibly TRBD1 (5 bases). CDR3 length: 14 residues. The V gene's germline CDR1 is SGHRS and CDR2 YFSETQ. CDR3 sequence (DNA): TGCGCCAGCAGCTTGGATAGGGGTGCAGATACGAAGTATTTT. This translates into CASSLDRGADTKYF.

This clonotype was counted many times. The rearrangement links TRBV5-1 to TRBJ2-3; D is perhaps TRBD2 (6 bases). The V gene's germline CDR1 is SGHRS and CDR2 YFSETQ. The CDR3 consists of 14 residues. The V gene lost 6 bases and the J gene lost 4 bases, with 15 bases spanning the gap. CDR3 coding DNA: TGCGCCAGCAACCTGGACCCGGGGGCAGATACGCAGTATTTT. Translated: CASNLDPGADTQYF.

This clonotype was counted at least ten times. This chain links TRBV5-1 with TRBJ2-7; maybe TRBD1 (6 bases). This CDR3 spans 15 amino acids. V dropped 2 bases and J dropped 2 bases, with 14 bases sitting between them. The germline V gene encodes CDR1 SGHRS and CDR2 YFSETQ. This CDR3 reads CASSFEGGPPYEQYF. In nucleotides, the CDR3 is TGCGCCAGCAGCTTCGAAGGGGGTCCACCCTACGAGCAGTACTTC.

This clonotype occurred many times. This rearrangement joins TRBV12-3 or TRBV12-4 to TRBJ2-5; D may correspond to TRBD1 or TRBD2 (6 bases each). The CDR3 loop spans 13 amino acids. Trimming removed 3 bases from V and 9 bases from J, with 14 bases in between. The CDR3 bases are TGTGCCAGCAGTTTGAGGGGGGCTGGGGCCCAGTACTTC. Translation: CASSLRGAGAQYF.

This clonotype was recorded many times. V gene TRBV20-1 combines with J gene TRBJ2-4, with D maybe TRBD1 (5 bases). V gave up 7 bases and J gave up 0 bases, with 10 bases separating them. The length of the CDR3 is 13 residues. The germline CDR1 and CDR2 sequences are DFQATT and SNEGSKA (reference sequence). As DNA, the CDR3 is TGCAGTGTAGGGGCCTCAGCCAAAAACATTCAGTACTTC. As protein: CSVGASAKNIQYF.

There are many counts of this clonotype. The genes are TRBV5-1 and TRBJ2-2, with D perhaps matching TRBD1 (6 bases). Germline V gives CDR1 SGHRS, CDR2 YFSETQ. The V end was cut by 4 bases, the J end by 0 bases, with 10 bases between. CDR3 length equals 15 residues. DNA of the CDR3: TGCGCCAGCAGCGTAACAGGGCCGAACACCGGGGAGCTGTTTTTT. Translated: CASSVTGPNTGELFF.

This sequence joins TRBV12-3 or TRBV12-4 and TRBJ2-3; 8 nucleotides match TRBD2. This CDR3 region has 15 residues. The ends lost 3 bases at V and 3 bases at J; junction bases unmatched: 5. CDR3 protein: CASSFAVAGTDTQYF. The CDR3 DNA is TGTGCCAGCAGTTTTGCGGTAGCGGGGACAGATACGCAGTATTTT.

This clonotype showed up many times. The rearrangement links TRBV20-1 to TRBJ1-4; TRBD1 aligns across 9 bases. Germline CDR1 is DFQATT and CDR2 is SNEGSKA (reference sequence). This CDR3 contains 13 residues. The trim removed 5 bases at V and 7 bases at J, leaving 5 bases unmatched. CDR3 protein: CSAEQGAGEKLFF. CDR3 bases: TGCAGTGCTGAACAGGGGGCCGGTGAAAAACTGTTTTTT.